Listed here are 7 T cell receptor beta chains from one sample, sequenced in a study of T cells in Graves' hyperthyroidism and ophthalmopathy (dated 2019 in TCRdb). The library came from multiplex PCR. TCRdb records Illumina HiSeq 2000 as the sequencer. TCR beta CDR3 regions were amplified from RNA transcripts. The TCR CDR3 was subjected to a first round of RT-PCR using the HTBI primer set and the Qiagen OneStep RT-PCR kit. The public reads were quality trimmed at Q25 with fastp and then assembled into clones with MiXCR by TCRdb, keeping productive beta chains. Each CDR3 protein appears once, grouped with its most common genes and DNA. The sample records about 620,000 distinct CDR3 sequences, 15% to 20% of which are singletons. The ten largest clonotypes hold less than 4.5% of the sample. Specimen: blood. The receptors here all came from a woman aged 25 to 45 with Graves' hyperthyroidism.

This chain links TRBV5-6 with TRBJ2-2, with a possible D match to TRBD2 (5 bases). In germline, CDR1 is SGHDT, CDR2 YYEEEE. V was shortened by 4 bases and J by 3 bases, with 10 bases between the two germline ends. This CDR3 comprises 14 residues. CDR3 DNA sequence: TGTGCCAGCAGCCCTGGGAGTTACACCGGGGAGCTGTTTTTT. Translated: CASSPGSYTGELFF.

This chain joins TRBV20-1 and TRBJ2-1; D is possibly TRBD2 (6 bases). Trimming stripped 5 bases from V and 0 bases from J, with 20 bases between. CDR3 size: 17 residues. Germline loops: CDR1 DFQATT, CDR2 SNEGSKA (reference sequence). CDR3 loop: CSAGPTSPRSSYNEQFF. For the CDR3, the DNA is TGCAGTGCTGGTCCAACTAGCCCTAGGAGCTCCTACAATGAGCAGTTCTTC.

The chain carries TRBV9 and TRBJ1-4; the match to TRBD1 covers 8 bases. V lost 3 bases, J lost 8 bases, and 6 bases stayed unmatched. The CDR3 consists of 14 residues. Germline loops: CDR1 SGDLS, CDR2 YYNGEE. The CDR3 DNA follows: TGTGCCAGCAGCGCCGGGACAGGCGGAGAAAAACTGTTTTTT. Translated, it gives CASSAGTGGEKLFF.

This clonotype turned up a few times. The chain has TRBV10-2 and TRBJ1-1; a weak D match, TRBD1 (6 bases). This CDR3 has 14 amino acids. The germline gives CDR1 WSHSY, CDR2 SAAADI. Trimming left V 1 base short and J 5 bases short, with 11 bases between. The CDR3 reads CASSEFTGITEAFF. The CDR3 DNA reads as TGCGCCAGCAGTGAGTTTACAGGGATAACTGAAGCTTTCTTT.

Ten or more counts support this clonotype. The J gene is TRBJ2-7, the V gene TRBV20-1; TRBD1 might be the D (6 bases). Trimming pared 3 bases from V and 3 bases from J, leaving 12 bases between. The CDR3 extends over 13 amino acids. Germline CDR1 reads DFQATT; CDR2 reads SNEGSKA (reference sequence). The CDR3 DNA reads as TGCAGTGCTAGTCGGGACACAGACTACGAGCAGTACTTC. Protein: CSASRDTDYEQYF.

This chain links TRBV30 with TRBJ2-2, with D possibly being TRBD1 (5 bases). V lost 2 bases to trimming and J lost 5 bases, with 15 bases between them. Germline lookup yields CDR1 GTSNPN and CDR2 SVGIG (reference sequence). The length of the CDR3 is 15 residues. CDR3 protein: CAWSYVKGPTGELFF. In DNA, the CDR3 is TGTGCCTGGAGTTACGTAAAGGGGCCTACCGGGGAGCTGTTTTTT. The variable domain in full, with the rest retrieved from reference TRBV30 and TRBJ2-2, is SQTIHQWPATLVQPVGSPLSLECTVEGTSNPNLYWYRQAAGRGLQLLFYSVGIGQISSEVPQNLSASRPQDRQFILSSKKLLLSDSGFYLCAWSYVKGPTGELFFGEGSRLTVL.

This clonotype was seen ten or more times. The chain uses TRBV20-1 and TRBJ2-1; D unresolved. The CDR3 is 11 residues long. Per germline, CDR1 DFQATT and CDR2 SNEGSKA (reference sequence). The V end was cut by 1 base, the J end by 10 bases, with 8 bases between. The DNA for the CDR3 is TGCAGTGCTAGAGGAGACTCAGAGCAGTTCTTC. Its protein is CSARGDSEQFF.